This T cell receptor beta chain appears in the sequencing data of a study of cytomegalovirus exposure and HLA in healthy donors. On the study more broadly: There were some 400 genotyped donors. Of these, roughly 84% fell in the genetic ancestry cluster associated with self-reported Caucasian donors. Overall study results and limits: A later analysis revealed that TCR association rates differed between HLA loci, peaking at DRB1 and bottoming out at HLA-C. Roughly uniform sequencing depth across donors was assumed, possibly incorrectly. Only CMV serostatus was available as immune exposure information.

It was with 60 Vbeta and 13 Jbeta primers that the PCR ran. The data were produced by immunoSEQ multiplex PCR, yet TCRdb's version contains in-frame clones alone and is incomplete. The sample yields about 130,000 clones, 75% to 85% seen once. V lost 1 base to trimming and J lost 4 bases; unmatched junction nucleotides: 5. Germline CDR1 SGHVS, CDR2 FQNEAQ. This CDR3 is 17 amino acids long. Turning to this clone: Its antigen is not known.

The sequencing input was PBMCs. The receptor comes from a woman in her 40s in good health and CMV-seronegative. The chain has TRBV7-8 and TRBJ2-7, with TRBD2 matching over 15 bases. The CDR3: CASSLGTSGRALYEQYF. The CDR3 coding sequence is TGTGCCAGCAGCTTAGGGACTAGCGGGAGGGCTCTATACGAGCAGTACTTC.